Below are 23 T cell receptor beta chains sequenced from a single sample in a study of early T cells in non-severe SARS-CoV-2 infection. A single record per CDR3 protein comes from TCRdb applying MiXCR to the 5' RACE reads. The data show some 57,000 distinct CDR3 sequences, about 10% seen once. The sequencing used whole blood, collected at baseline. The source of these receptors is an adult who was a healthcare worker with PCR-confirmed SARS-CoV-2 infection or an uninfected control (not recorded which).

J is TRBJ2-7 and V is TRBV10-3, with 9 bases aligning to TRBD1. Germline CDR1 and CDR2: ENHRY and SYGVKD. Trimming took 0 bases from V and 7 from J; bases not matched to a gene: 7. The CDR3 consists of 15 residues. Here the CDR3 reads CAISESSGTGPEQYF. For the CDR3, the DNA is TGTGCCATCAGTGAGTCAAGTGGGACAGGGCCTGAGCAGTACTTC.

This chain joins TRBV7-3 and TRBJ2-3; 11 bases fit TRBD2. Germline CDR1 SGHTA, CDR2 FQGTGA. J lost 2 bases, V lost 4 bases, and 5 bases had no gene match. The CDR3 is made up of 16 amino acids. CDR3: CASSSNSGGVTDTQYF. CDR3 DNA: TGTGCCAGCAGCTCGAATAGCGGGGGGGTCACAGATACGCAGTATTTT.

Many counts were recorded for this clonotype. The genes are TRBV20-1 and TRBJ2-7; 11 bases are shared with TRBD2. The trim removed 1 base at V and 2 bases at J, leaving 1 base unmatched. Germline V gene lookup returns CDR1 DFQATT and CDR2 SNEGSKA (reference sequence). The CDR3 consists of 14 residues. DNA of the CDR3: TGCAGTGCTAGAGTGACTAGCGGGACCTACGAGCAGTACTTC. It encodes CSARVTSGTYEQYF.

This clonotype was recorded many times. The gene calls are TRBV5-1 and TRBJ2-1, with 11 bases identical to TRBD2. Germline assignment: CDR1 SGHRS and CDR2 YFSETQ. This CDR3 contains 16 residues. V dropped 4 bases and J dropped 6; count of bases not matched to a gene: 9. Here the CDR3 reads CASSRGTSGVLNEQFF. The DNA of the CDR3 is TGCGCCAGCAGCAGGGGGACTAGCGGAGTCCTCAATGAGCAGTTCTTC.

CDR3: CASSLARTSGLYNEQFF. The CDR3 coding sequence is TGTGCCAGCAGCTTAGCCAGGACTAGCGGTCTCTACAATGAGCAGTTCTTC. V gene TRBV11-3 combines with J gene TRBJ2-1, with TRBD2 matching over 10 bases. V shed 1 base and J 3 bases; nucleotides not matched to a gene: 6. Germline CDR1 SGHNT, CDR2 YENEEA. The CDR3 runs to 17 residues.

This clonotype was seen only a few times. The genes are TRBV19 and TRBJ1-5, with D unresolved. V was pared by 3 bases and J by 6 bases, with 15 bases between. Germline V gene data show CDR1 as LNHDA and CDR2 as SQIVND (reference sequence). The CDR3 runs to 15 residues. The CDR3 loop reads CASSILWTTGQPQHF. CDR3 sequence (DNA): TGTGCCAGTAGTATTCTTTGGACCACCGGTCAGCCCCAGCATTTT.

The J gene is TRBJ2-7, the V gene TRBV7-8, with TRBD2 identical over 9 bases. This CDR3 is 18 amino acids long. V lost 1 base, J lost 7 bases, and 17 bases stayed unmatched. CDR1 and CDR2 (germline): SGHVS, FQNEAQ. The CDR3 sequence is CASSLEFLAGRAGGEQYF. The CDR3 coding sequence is TGTGCCAGCAGCTTAGAATTCCTAGCGGGGCGAGCGGGTGGAGAGCAGTACTTC.

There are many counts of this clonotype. CDR3 in amino acids: CASSRGRTTNEKLFF. The CDR3 DNA reads TGTGCCAGCAGCCGGGGCCGTACAACTAATGAAAAACTGTTTTTT. The chain links TRBV3-1 to TRBJ1-4; maybe TRBD1 (5 bases). This CDR3 contains 15 residues. V lost 4 bases to trimming and J lost 0 bases, with 9 bases between them. The germline V gene encodes CDR1 LGHDT and CDR2 YNNKEL (reference sequence).

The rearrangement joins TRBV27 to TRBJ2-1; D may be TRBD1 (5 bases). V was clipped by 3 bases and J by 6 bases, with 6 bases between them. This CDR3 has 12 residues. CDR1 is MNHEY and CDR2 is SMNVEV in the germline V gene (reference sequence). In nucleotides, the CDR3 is TGTGCCAGCAGTTTTCAGGGCAATGAGCAGTTCTTC. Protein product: CASSFQGNEQFF.

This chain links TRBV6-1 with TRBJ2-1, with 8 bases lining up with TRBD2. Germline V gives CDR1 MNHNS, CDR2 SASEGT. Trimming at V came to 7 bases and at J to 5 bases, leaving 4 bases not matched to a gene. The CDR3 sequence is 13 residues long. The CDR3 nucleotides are TGTGCCAGCACAGCGGGAGTTCACAATGAGCAGTTCTTC. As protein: CASTAGVHNEQFF.

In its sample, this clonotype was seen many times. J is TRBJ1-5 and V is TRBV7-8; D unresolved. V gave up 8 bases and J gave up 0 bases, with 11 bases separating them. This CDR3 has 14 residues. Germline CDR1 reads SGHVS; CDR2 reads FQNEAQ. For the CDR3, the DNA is TGTGCCAGCGGCGAATTGGATAGCAATCAGCCCCAGCATTTT. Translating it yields CASGELDSNQPQHF.

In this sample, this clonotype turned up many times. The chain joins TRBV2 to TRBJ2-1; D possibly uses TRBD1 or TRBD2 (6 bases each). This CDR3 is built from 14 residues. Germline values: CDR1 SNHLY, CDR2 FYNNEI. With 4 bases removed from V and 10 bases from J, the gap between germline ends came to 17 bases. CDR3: CASSGGRGGTEQFF. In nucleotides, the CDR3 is TGTGCCAGCAGTGGTGGGAGAGGGGGGACGGAGCAGTTCTTC. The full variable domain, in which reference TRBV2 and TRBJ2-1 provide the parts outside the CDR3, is EPEVTQTPSHQVTQMGQEVILRCVPISNHLYFYWYRQILGQKVEFLVSFYNNEISEKSEIFDDQFSVERPDGSNFTLKIRSTKLEDSAMYFCASSGGRGGTEQFFGPGTRLTVL.

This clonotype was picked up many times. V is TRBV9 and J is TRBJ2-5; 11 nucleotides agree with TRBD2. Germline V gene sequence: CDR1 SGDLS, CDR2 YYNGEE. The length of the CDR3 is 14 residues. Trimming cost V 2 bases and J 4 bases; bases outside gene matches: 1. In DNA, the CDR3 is TGTGCCAGCAGCGTCGGACTAGCGGGAGAGACCCAGTACTTC. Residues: CASSVGLAGETQYF.

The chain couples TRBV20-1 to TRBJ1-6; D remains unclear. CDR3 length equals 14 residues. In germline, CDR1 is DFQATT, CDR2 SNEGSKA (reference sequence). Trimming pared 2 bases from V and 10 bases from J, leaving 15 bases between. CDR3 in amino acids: CSARLTSVGSPLHF. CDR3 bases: TGCAGTGCTAGACTCACATCTGTTGGGTCACCCCTCCACTTT.

Written as DNA, the CDR3 is TGTGCCAGCAGCTTAAACGGACCAACCGCTGGCTACACCTTC. It is translated as CASSLNGPTAGYTF. The chain employs TRBV7-9 and TRBJ1-2, with D hard to call. Trimming removed 2 bases from V and 7 bases from J, with 14 bases in between. The CDR3 contains 14 residues. CDR1 and CDR2 from the germline V gene are SEHNR and FQNEAQ (reference sequence).

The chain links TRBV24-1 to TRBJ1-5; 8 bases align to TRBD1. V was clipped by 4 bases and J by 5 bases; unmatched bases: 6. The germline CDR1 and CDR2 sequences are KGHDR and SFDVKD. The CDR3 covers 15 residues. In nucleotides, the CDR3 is TGTGCCACCAGTGACCAGGGGGCAGGGGATCAGCCCCAGCATTTT. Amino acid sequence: CATSDQGAGDQPQHF.

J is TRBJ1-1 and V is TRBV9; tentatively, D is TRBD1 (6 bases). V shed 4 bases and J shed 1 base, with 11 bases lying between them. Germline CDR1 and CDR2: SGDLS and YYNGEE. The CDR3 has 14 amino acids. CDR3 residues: CASSTRQANTEAFF. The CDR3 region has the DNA TGTGCCAGCAGCACCCGACAGGCGAACACTGAAGCTTTCTTT.

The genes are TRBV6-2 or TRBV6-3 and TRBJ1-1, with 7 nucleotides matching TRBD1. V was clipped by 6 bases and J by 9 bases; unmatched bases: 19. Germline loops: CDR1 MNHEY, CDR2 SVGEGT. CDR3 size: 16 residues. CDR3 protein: CASRETGFNYRTQAFF. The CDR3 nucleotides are TGTGCCAGCAGAGAGACAGGGTTTAACTACAGAACCCAAGCTTTCTTT.

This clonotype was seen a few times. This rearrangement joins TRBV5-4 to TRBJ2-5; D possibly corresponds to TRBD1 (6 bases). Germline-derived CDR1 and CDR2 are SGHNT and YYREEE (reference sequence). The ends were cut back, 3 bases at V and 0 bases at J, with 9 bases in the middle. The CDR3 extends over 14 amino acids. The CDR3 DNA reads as TGTGCCAGCAGCTCTGGACAGCACCAAGAGACCCAGTACTTC. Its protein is CASSSGQHQETQYF.

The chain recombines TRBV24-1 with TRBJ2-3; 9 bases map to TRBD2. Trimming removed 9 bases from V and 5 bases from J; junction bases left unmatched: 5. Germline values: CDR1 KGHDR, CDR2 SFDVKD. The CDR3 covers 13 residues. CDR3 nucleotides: TGTGCCACCTCCGGACTAGCGCGAGATACGCAGTATTTT. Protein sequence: CATSGLARDTQYF.

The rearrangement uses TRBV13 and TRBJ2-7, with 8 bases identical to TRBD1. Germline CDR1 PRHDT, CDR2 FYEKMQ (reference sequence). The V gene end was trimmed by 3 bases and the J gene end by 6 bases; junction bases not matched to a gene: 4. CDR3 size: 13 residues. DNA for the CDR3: TGTGCCAGCAGCTTTCAGGGGGCACGCGAGCAGTACTTC. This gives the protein CASSFQGAREQYF.

The CDR3 spells CASSSLRQERRSQYF. As DNA, the CDR3 is TGTGCCAGCAGTTCCCTTAGGCAGGAAAGGCGGAGCCAGTACTTC. The chain joins TRBV28 to TRBJ2-7; no definite D call. V was trimmed by 4 bases and J by 10 bases, leaving 23 bases between them. Per the germline V gene, CDR1 is MDHEN and CDR2 is SYDVKM. This CDR3 has 15 amino acids.

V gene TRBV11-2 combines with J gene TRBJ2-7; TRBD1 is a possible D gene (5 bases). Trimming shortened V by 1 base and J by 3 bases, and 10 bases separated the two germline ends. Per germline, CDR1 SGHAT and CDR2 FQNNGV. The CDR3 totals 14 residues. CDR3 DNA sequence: TGTGCCAGCAGCTTAGTTGCAGGGTACTACGAGCAGTACTTC. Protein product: CASSLVAGYYEQYF.